One T cell receptor (beta chain) is described in this entry. Antigen specificity is unknown. From PBMCs, CD4+ and CD8+ T cells were sorted. The sample belongs to a study of CD8+ T cells in alopecia areata. Notes on the study in general: Compared with normal scalp, lesional scalp had higher clonality and more expanded CD8+ clones. Tissue-resident alphabeta T cells belonging to normal skin likewise get sequenced within scalp specimens.

The sequencing template was cDNA reverse transcribed from extracted RNA. TCRdb's table, derived via immunoSEQ multiplex PCR, lists solely in-frame clones and lacks some. This sample carries about 140,000 clones, approximately 65% of them seen once, and the ten largest clones take 30% to 45%. The V and J ends lost 6 bases and 0 bases, in that order; junction bases with no gene match: 4. The CDR3 spans 13 residues. Germline V gene lookup returns CDR1 SQVTM and CDR2 ANQGSEA. The sample taken for sequencing was CD8+ T cells sorted from blood. This TCR was sampled from a human donor in good health. V is TRBV29-1 and J is TRBJ1-1; TRBD1 matches at 7 bases. The CDR3 nucleotides read TGCAGCGTGGAGGGGGCTTTGAACACTGAAGCTTTCTTT. Translated: CSVEGALNTEAFF.